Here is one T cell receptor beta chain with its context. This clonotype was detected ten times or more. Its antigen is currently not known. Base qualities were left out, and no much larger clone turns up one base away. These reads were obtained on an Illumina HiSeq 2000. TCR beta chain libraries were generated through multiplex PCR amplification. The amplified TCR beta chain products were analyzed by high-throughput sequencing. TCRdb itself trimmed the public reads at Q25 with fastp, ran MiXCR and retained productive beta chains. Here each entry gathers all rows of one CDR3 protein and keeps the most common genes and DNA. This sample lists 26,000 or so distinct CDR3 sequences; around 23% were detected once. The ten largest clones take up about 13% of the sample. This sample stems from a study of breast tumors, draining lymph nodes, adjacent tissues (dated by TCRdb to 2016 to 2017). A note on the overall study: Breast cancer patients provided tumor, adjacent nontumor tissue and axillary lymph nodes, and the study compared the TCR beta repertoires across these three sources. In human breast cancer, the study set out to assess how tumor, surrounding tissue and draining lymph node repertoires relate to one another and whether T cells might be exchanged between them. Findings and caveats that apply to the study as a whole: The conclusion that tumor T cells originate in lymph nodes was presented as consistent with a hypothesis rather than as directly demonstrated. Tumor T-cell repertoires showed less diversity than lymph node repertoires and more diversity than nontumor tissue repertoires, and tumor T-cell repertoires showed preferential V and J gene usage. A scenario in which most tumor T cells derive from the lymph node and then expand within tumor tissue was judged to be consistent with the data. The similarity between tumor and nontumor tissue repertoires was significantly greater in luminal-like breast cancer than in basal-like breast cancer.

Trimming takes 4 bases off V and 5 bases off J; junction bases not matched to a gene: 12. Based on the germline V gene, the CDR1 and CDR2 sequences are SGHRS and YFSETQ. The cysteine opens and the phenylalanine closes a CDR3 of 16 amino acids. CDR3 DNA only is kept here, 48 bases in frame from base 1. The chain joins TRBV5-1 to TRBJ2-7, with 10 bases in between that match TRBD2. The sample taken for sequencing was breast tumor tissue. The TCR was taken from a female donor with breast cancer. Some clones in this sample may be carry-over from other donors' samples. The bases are TGCGCCAGCAGCCTGGGGACAGGCCTAGCGGGAGACGAGCAGTACTTC. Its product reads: CASSLGTGLAGDEQYF.